This T cell receptor (beta chain) stems from a study of beta chain features in type 1 diabetes. Study details: Cell yields, gender and age were comparable in patients and healthy donors. Study-level results: HLA effects on TCRB rearrangement stayed unresolved here. Patients and controls would share equally any PCR tilt toward shorter templates. A moderate, significant TCRB CDR3 shortening appeared in type 1 diabetes across four CD4+ subsets.

As to this clone: Its matching antigen is unknown.

Trimming pared 3 bases from V and 6 bases from J, leaving 14 bases between. CDR1 is SGHAT, CDR2 FQNNGV, per germline. This CDR3 has 14 residues. As every portion of the isolated RNA was reverse transcribed, the sequencing read expressed TCRB transcripts. Profiling relied on immunoSEQ multiplex PCR, and the TCRdb table lists in-frame clones only, not all of them. The sample includes fewer than 30,000 clones, 50% to 65% of them seen just once. Sampling consisted of one heparinised blood draw per donor, averaging around 120 mL. The chain is built from TRBV11-2 and TRBJ1-1; the D gene is possibly TRBD1 (5 bases). The sequence was collected from a woman aged 18-29 years with type 1 diabetes. Sequencing was done on a sample of Tregs from blood. This CDR3 is CASSFRASRPEAFF. The DNA for the CDR3 is TGTGCCAGCAGCTTCAGGGCCAGCAGGCCTGAAGCTTTCTTT.